One and the same sample provided the 27 T cell receptor beta chains below, sequenced in a study of T cells in localized non-small cell lung cancer. Profiling relied on immunoSEQ multiplex PCR, and the TCRdb table lists in-frame clones only, not all of them. The table lists more than 2,000 clones, about 25% of them singletons. The source was lung tumor tissue, collected before any cancer treatment. These receptors all come from a woman between 35 and 70 years old with stage I lung adenocarcinoma.

This clone was seen a handful of times. J is TRBJ1-2 and V is TRBV28; D unresolved. Germline V gene sequence: CDR1 MDHEN, CDR2 SYDVKM. The CDR3 contains 13 residues. Trimming took 6 bases from V and 8 from J, leaving 16 bases between them. CDR3 sequence (DNA): TGTGCCAGCAGCGACGGTCTCGGGAGGGGCTACACCTTC. Translating gives CASSDGLGRGYTF.

The chain links TRBV30 to TRBJ2-2; the D gene is possibly TRBD1 (5 bases). The CDR3 contains 14 residues. Trimming shortened V by 0 bases and J by 9 bases, and 14 bases separated the two germline ends. Germline-derived CDR1 and CDR2 are GTSNPN and SVGIG (reference sequence). CDR3 protein: CAWSVRSGFRELFF. The DNA of the CDR3 is TGTGCCTGGAGTGTACGGTCAGGGTTCCGGGAGCTGTTTTTT.

This chain uses TRBV30 with TRBJ2-3; D may correspond to TRBD1 or TRBD2 (5 bases each). The CDR3 is 14 amino acids. CDR1 is GTSNPN and CDR2 is SVGIG in the germline V gene (reference sequence). Trimming removed 2 bases from V and 4 bases from J, with 13 bases in between. The CDR3 DNA sequence: TGTGCCTGGAGTCCAAGCCTGGGGGCAGATACGCAGTATTTT. It is translated as CAWSPSLGADTQYF.

The chain combines TRBV9 with TRBJ2-5, with a tentative D call TRBD1 (5 bases). Germline lookup yields CDR1 SGDLS and CDR2 YYNGEE. This CDR3 spans 14 amino acids. With 1 base removed from V and 4 bases from J, the gap between germline ends came to 11 bases. In nucleotides, the CDR3 is TGTGCCAGCAGCGTAAACACAGGATTAGAGACCCAGTACTTC. It encodes CASSVNTGLETQYF.

This clone was detected a few times. This chain links TRBV18 with TRBJ1-1, with a tentative D call TRBD1 (5 bases). V lost 2 bases, J lost 1 base, and 8 bases lay in between. This CDR3 spans 14 amino acids. Germline lookup yields CDR1 KGHSH and CDR2 LQKENI. The CDR3 DNA sequence: TGTGCCAGCTCACCAGTAACAGGGAACACTGAAGCTTTCTTT. This gives the protein CASSPVTGNTEAFF.

The chain joins TRBV6-8 to TRBJ1-1; D unresolved. V was shortened by 9 bases and J by 4 bases, with 18 bases between the two germline ends. This CDR3 has 14 amino acids. Germline V lookup: CDR1 MNHGY, CDR2 SAAAGT. The CDR3 protein is CASRSSGVFTEAFF. The CDR3 nucleotides are TGTGCCAGTCGTTCCAGCGGGGTTTTCACTGAAGCTTTCTTT.

The V gene is TRBV9, the J gene TRBJ2-2; D uncertain. V lost 1 base to trimming and J lost 7 bases, with 5 bases between them. Germline V gives CDR1 SGDLS, CDR2 YYNGEE. The CDR3 length is 12 residues. The CDR3 coding sequence is TGTGCCAGCAGCGTATATAGCGGGGAGCTGTTTTTT. It specifies CASSVYSGELFF.

The table lists this clone with a few counts. V and J are TRBV28 and TRBJ2-7; 7 bases match TRBD2. Germline assignment: CDR1 MDHEN and CDR2 SYDVKM. This CDR3 spans 16 amino acids. The V and J ends lost 4 bases and 1 base, in that order; junction bases with no gene match: 10. This CDR3 is CASSSSGAGVSYEQYF. CDR3 sequence (DNA): TGTGCCAGCAGTTCGTCCGGGGCGGGGGTTTCCTACGAGCAGTACTTC.

In its sample, this clone ranks as medium-sized. The chain carries TRBV11-3 and TRBJ2-3; perhaps TRBD1 as D (5 bases). With 5 bases removed from V and 2 bases from J, the gap between germline ends came to 29 bases. The length of the CDR3 is 20 residues. Germline-derived CDR1 and CDR2 are SGHNT and YENEEA. Here the CDR3 reads CASSLPPPGQGIRDTDTQYF. The CDR3 DNA reads TGTGCCAGCAGCCTCCCTCCTCCAGGGCAGGGAATAAGGGACACAGATACGCAGTATTTT.

The V gene is TRBV19, the J gene TRBJ2-5, with D maybe TRBD1 (5 bases). This CDR3 is 15 amino acids long. V lost 7 bases and J lost 4, with 19 bases in between. Germline-derived CDR1 and CDR2 are LNHDA and SQIVND (reference sequence). CDR3 protein: CASKRGPSFPETQYF. The CDR3 nucleotides are TGTGCCAGTAAAAGGGGTCCGAGCTTCCCAGAGACCCAGTACTTC.

In this sample, this clone is large (0.1 to 1%). The CDR3 nucleotides are TGTGCCAGCAGGCCACGCCACTCAAACACTGAAGCTTTCTTT. This codes for CASRPRHSNTEAFF. The rearrangement joins TRBV6-8 to TRBJ1-1; D uncertain. The V gene lost 6 bases and the J gene lost 2 bases, with 13 bases spanning the gap. Germline CDR1 MNHGY, CDR2 SAAAGT. The CDR3 covers 14 residues.

This clone was found a few times. This chain links TRBV11-3 with TRBJ2-2, with TRBD1 matching 11 bases. The trim removed 5 bases at V and 2 bases at J, leaving 1 base unmatched. Germline V CDR1 and CDR2: SGHNT, YENEEA. The CDR3 is 15 residues long. CDR3 in amino acids: CASSRTGGNTGELFF. Written as DNA, the CDR3 is TGTGCCAGCAGCAGGACAGGGGGCAACACCGGGGAGCTGTTTTTT.

This clone was seen a single time. This chain connects TRBV28 to TRBJ1-2; D may be TRBD1 (5 bases). The V gene lost 6 bases and the J gene lost 8 bases, with 16 bases spanning the gap. Germline CDR1 is MDHEN and CDR2 is SYDVKM. The CDR3 has 13 residues. The CDR3: CASSPAMRGGYTF. DNA of the CDR3: TGTGCCAGCAGCCCCGCGATGAGGGGAGGCTACACCTTC.

This clone was counted between two and nine times. The chain uses TRBV11-3 and TRBJ1-1; possible D gene TRBD1, 5 bases. V lost 4 bases to trimming and J lost 4 bases, with 16 bases between them. Germline CDR1 reads SGHNT; CDR2 reads YENEEA. The CDR3 runs to 15 residues. Written as DNA, the CDR3 is TGTGCCAGCAGCTCCCAGGGTGTCCAATTCACTGAAGCTTTCTTT. It encodes CASSSQGVQFTEAFF.

This chain uses TRBV12-5 with TRBJ2-5; 9 nucleotides match TRBD1. In germline, CDR1 is LGHNT, CDR2 FRNRAP. With V trimmed by 0 bases and J by 3 bases, 11 bases remained unmatched. The CDR3 runs 18 residues. In DNA, the CDR3 is TGTGCTAGTGGTTTGGTACGCGTAATGGGACAGGGTAAAGAGACCCAGTACTTC. Its protein product is CASGLVRVMGQGKETQYF.

This clone came up a few times. The rearrangement uses TRBV11-3 and TRBJ2-1, with D maybe TRBD2 (5 bases). This CDR3 comprises 15 residues. V shed 3 bases and J shed 5 bases, with 14 bases lying between them. Germline V CDR1 and CDR2: SGHNT, YENEEA. The CDR3, as DNA: TGTGCCAGCAGCTTTTCTAGCATGGGCGACAATGAGCAGTTCTTC. It specifies CASSFSSMGDNEQFF.

The gene calls are TRBV18 and TRBJ2-6; 10 nucleotides agree with TRBD1. This CDR3 region has 19 residues. The germline CDR1 and CDR2 sequences are KGHSH and LQKENI. With 6 bases clipped from V and 7 bases from J, the junction kept 18 bases outside the gene matches. CDR3 nucleotides: TGTGCCAGCTCTTCCGGACGACAGGGGGCGGTGGGCCACGCCAACGTCCTGACTTTC. Translating gives CASSSGRQGAVGHANVLTF.

This clone was observed a handful of times. V and J are TRBV11-3 and TRBJ2-7, with D perhaps matching TRBD2 (5 bases). Germline-derived CDR1 and CDR2 are SGHNT and YENEEA. Trimming took off 5 bases at V and 2 bases at J, with 19 bases between the two ends. The CDR3 sequence is 16 residues long. DNA of the CDR3: TGTGCCAGCAGCGCCACCGGGGAGAGACCCACCTACGAGCAGTACTTC. This translates into CASSATGERPTYEQYF. Based on the CDR3 plus reference TRBV11-3 and TRBJ2-7, the full variable domain is EAGVVQSPRYKIIEKKQPVAFWCNPISGHNTLYWYLQNLGQGPELLIRYENEEAVDDSQLPKDRFSAERLKGVDSTLKIQPAELGDSAVYLCASSATGERPTYEQYFGPGTRLTVT.

V gene TRBV28 combines with J gene TRBJ1-1; possibly TRBD1 for D (5 bases). This CDR3 spans 16 amino acids. The ends were cut back, 8 bases at V and 4 bases at J, with 23 bases in the middle. The germline V gene encodes CDR1 MDHEN and CDR2 SYDVKM. The CDR3 region has the DNA TGTGCCAGCGGGTTCGCAATCGGCTCTGGGGGCACTGAAGCTTTCTTT. It yields the protein CASGFAIGSGGTEAFF.

This clone turned up a few times. The chain links TRBV6-8 to TRBJ1-2, with no clear D. Trimming took 6 bases from V and 4 from J, leaving 12 bases between them. This CDR3 comprises 13 residues. In germline, CDR1 is MNHGY, CDR2 SAAAGT. The CDR3 sequence: CASRPGHSYGYTF. The CDR3 DNA is TGTGCCAGCAGGCCCGGGCATTCCTATGGCTACACCTTC.

The gene calls are TRBV23-1 and TRBJ2-2, with a weak D call TRBD2 (6 bases). TRBV23-1 falls under the ORF class, with uncertain function. The CDR3 has 17 residues. Trimming stripped 0 bases from V and 6 bases from J, with 17 bases between. This CDR3 is CASSQSYQVWEAGELFF. For the CDR3, the DNA is TGCGCCAGCAGTCAATCGTATCAGGTATGGGAGGCCGGGGAGCTGTTTTTT.

The gene calls are TRBV5-1 and TRBJ2-7, with D perhaps TRBD1 (5 bases). This CDR3 has 15 amino acids. V was cut by 0 bases and J by 0 bases, with 10 bases left in between. Germline CDR1 SGHRS, CDR2 YFSETQ. In DNA, the CDR3 is TGCGCCAGCAGCTTGGGACAGATTAGCTCCTACGAGCAGTACTTC. Amino acids: CASSLGQISSYEQYF.

This clone is termed medium-sized (0.01 to 0.1%). V and J are TRBV9 and TRBJ2-4; no definite D call. The CDR3 has 13 amino acids. Germline CDR1 and CDR2: SGDLS and YYNGEE. With 4 bases removed from V and 7 bases from J, the gap between germline ends came to 12 bases. DNA for the CDR3: TGTGCCAGCAGCCAACTTGGAAGTAACATTCAGTACTTC. Its protein is CASSQLGSNIQYF.

The V gene is TRBV5-1, the J gene TRBJ1-4; no firm D call. The V and J ends lost 4 bases and 5 bases respectively, with 12 bases between them. The CDR3 spans 14 residues. Germline CDR1 SGHRS, CDR2 YFSETQ. The CDR3 sequence: CASSVTVPNEKLFF. CDR3 sequence (DNA): TGCGCCAGCAGCGTCACAGTCCCAAATGAAAAACTGTTTTTT. Together with reference TRBV5-1 and TRBJ1-4, the CDR3 gives the full variable domain: KAGVTQTPRYLIKTRGQQVTLSCSPISGHRSVSWYQQTPGQGLQFLFEYFSETQRNKGNFPGRFSGRQFSNSRSEMNVSTLELGDSALYLCASSVTVPNEKLFFGSGTQLSVL.

The rearrangement links TRBV6-8 to TRBJ2-2; the D gene is possibly TRBD2 (8 bases). The V gene's germline CDR1 is MNHGY and CDR2 SAAAGT. V lost 7 bases and J 8 bases, leaving 20 bases between the germline ends. The CDR3 contains 15 residues. The DNA for the CDR3 is TGTGCCAGCACCCGGGATAGCGGGACAGTGGGGGAGCTGTTTTTT. Translation: CASTRDSGTVGELFF.

This clone rates as medium-sized. J is TRBJ2-7 and V is TRBV9; no firm D call. The V gene's germline CDR1 is SGDLS and CDR2 YYNGEE. V lost 0 bases, J lost 2 bases, and 9 bases lay in between. The CDR3 runs to 14 residues. CDR3 sequence reads: CASSVDGEPYEQYF. CDR3 nucleotides: TGTGCCAGCAGCGTAGATGGGGAACCCTACGAGCAGTACTTC.

This chain joins TRBV10-1 and TRBJ2-3; 7 nucleotides line up with TRBD1. V lost 3 bases and J lost 5; bases outside the gene matches: 5. The CDR3 is 14 residues long. Germline-derived CDR1 and CDR2 are WNHNN and SYGVQD (reference sequence). CDR3 residues: CASSDRGSVDTQYF. The DNA of the CDR3 is TGCGCCAGCAGTGACAGGGGGTCCGTAGATACGCAGTATTTT.